The 2 T cell receptor beta chains reported below all come from one sample, sequenced in a study of T cells in women clearing cervical HPV infection. Data came from immunoSEQ multiplex PCR; TCRdb stores just in-frame clones and leaves some out. The sample has some 23,000 clones, and its top ten clones hold roughly 24%. The sequenced sample was blood buffy coat. These receptors were collected from a woman aged 18 to 69 with a cervical HPV16 infection that either progressed to CIN3+ or cleared (not recorded which).

Comment on this clone: The read comes to an end 3 residues before the CDR3 does, leaving the germline J gene to fill in the end. Other DNA sequences of this sample code for an identical CDR3. The chain is built from TRBV18 and TRBJ1-5; TRBD1 aligns across 12 bases. With V trimmed by 3 bases and J by 7 bases, 4 bases remained unmatched. CDR1 is KGHSH and CDR2 is LQKENI in the germline V gene. CDR3 length: 15 amino acids. CDR3 bases read: TGTGCCAGCTCACCGGGACAGGGGGCGGGACAGCCC. Amino acids: CASSPGQGAGQP. The entire CDR3 protein is CASSPGQGAGQPQHF.

As concerns this clone: The CDR3 end is not reached by the read, which stops 3 residues before it; the germline J gene fills it in. This chain connects TRBV29-1 to TRBJ1-1; 7 positions agree with TRBD1. The germline V gene encodes CDR1 SQVTM and CDR2 ANQGSEA. The V segment lost 5 bases and the J segment 6 bases; nucleotides outside the gene matches: 15. The CDR3 is made up of 15 amino acids. The CDR3 bases that were read are TGCAGCGTTACAACACCCCTGACAGGGAATGCTGAA. The encoded protein is CSVTTPLTGNAE. From start to end, the CDR3 is CSVTTPLTGNAEAFF.